The text below deals with one T cell receptor beta chain. The sample comes from a study of long-term antiretroviral therapy in people with HIV. Study in general: The earliest samples predate the 2015 immediate-ART recommendation by about a decade.

At survey level, the immunoSEQ assay was run in its v3.0 version. This table comes from immunoSEQ multiplex PCR, and its TCRdb copy is limited to in-frame clones, with some not included. Of more than 10,000 clones listed, about 83% are singletons. It was in the United States that all participants with HIV were treated. The germline gives CDR1 MNHNY, CDR2 SVGAGI (reference sequence). The V end was cut by 5 bases, the J end by 4 bases, with 2 bases between. The CDR3 length is 11 residues. This specimen consisted of unsorted PBMCs, obtained 3.4 years after starting antiretroviral therapy. The chain recombines TRBV6-6 with TRBJ1-4; D is unresolved. The sequence derives from a man aged 35-49 years with HIV. This CDR3 reads CASSVNEKLFF. Written as DNA, the CDR3 is TGTGCCAGCAGTGTTAATGAAAAACTGTTTTTT.